A selection of T cell receptor beta chains follows, all from one sample in a study of blood T cell repertoires in COVID-19. TCRdb keeps only in-frame clones here, not all; method: immunoSEQ multiplex PCR. The sample contains 65,000 to 70,000 clones, about 90% of which appear only once. Sequencing used peripheral blood. Every receptor here comes from a man over 45 with active COVID-19. Each CDR3 is given with its conserved first and last residue.

TRBV20-1,TRBJ1-4,CSAVRDEKLFF
TRBV7-8,TRBJ2-7,CASSPQGLGIYEQYF
TRBV11-1,TRBJ2-2,CASSWIAGVETGELFF
TRBV11-2,TRBJ2-2,CASSPKERELGTGELFF
TRBV3-1/TRBV3-2,TRBJ1-6,CASSRALSSYNSPLHF
TRBV5-1,TRBJ2-3,CASSIATGGSDTQYF
TRBV4-1,TRBJ1-2,CASSHPGQGSYGYTF
TRBV5-4,TRBJ2-1,CASRSGRGQFF
TRBV6-5,TRBJ2-1,CASEAGTRNEQFF
TRBV10-3,TRBJ2-7,CAISMGLAGVSYEQYF
TRBV5-5,TRBJ2-3,CASTLASTDTQYF
TRBV30,TRBJ1-1,CAWSTGARGQNTEAFF
TRBV6-6,TRBJ1-3,CASTPQVPGNTIYF
TRBV11-3,TRBJ2-3,CASSFHPGGSTDTQYF
TRBV27,TRBJ2-7,CASSFQGSYEQYF
TRBV27,TRBJ1-2,CASSFSTANYGYTF
TRBV9,TRBJ1-2,CASSNRDRGVRGYTF
TRBV14,TRBJ1-1,CASRRGGNTEAFF
TRBV5-1,TRBJ2-5,CASSLVGTSGETQYF
TRBV5-1,TRBJ2-3,CASSLGASGTQYF
TRBV30,TRBJ1-5,CAPGAGSYSNQPQHF
TRBV9,TRBJ2-2,CASGRGDNTGELFF
TRBV5-5,TRBJ2-7,CASSLMGQSSYEQYF
TRBV11-3,TRBJ2-7,CASSLDPTGTSGRLEYF
TRBV29-1,TRBJ1-3,CSVQQGAGNTIYF
TRBV4-3,TRBJ1-1,CASSWGTGGTEAFF
TRBV7-2,TRBJ2-1,CASSYRLAGSSYNEQFF
TRBV18,TRBJ2-5,CASSPGQGSRETQYF
TRBV3-1/TRBV3-2,TRBJ2-7,CASSPLAAPGEQYF
TRBV2,TRBJ1-5,CASSPGTGGNQPQHF
TRBV28,TRBJ2-7,CASRKGQGIYEQYF
TRBV2,TRBJ1-3,CASTMKRGNTIYF
TRBV19,TRBJ1-5,CASSEGGGQPQHF